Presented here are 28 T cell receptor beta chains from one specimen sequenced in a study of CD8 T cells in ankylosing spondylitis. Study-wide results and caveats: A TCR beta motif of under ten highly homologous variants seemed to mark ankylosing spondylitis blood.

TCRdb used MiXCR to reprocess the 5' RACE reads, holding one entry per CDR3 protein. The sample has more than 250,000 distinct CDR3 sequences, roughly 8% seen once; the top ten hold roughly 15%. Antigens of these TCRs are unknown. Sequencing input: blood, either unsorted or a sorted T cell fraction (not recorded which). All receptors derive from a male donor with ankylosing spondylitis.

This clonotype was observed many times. CDR3 nucleotide sequence: TGTGCCAGCAGCTTAGCGAGGGAGGGGGCCAAGTATGGCTACACCTTC. Its translation is CASSLAREGAKYGYTF. This chain connects TRBV7-9 to TRBJ1-2, with TRBD1 matching over 7 bases. J lost 5 bases, V lost 0 bases, and 9 bases had no gene match. The V gene's germline CDR1 is SEHNR and CDR2 FQNEAQ (reference sequence). The CDR3 contains 16 residues.

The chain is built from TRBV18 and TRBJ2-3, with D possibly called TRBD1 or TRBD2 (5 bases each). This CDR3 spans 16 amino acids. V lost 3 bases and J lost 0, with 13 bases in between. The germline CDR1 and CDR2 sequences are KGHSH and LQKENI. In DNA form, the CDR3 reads TGTGCCAGCTCACCCCTCGGGACCGATAGCACAGATACGCAGTATTTT. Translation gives CASSPLGTDSTDTQYF.

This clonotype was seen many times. The CDR3 here is CASSLRRGEAFF. DNA for the CDR3: TGTGCCAGCAGCTTACGTAGAGGGGAGGCTTTCTTT. The rearrangement links TRBV7-6 to TRBJ1-1; tentative D call: TRBD1 (5 bases). The V gene's germline CDR1 is SGHVS and CDR2 FNYEAQ. The CDR3 runs to 12 residues. The V end was cut by 2 bases, the J end by 11 bases, with 12 bases between.

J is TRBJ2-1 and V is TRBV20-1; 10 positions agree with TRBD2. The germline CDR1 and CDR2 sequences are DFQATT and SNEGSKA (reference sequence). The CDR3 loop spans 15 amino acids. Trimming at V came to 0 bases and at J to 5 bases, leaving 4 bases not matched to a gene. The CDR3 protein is CSARDLAGVDNEQFF. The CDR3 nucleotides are TGCAGTGCTAGAGACCTAGCGGGAGTAGACAATGAGCAGTTCTTC.

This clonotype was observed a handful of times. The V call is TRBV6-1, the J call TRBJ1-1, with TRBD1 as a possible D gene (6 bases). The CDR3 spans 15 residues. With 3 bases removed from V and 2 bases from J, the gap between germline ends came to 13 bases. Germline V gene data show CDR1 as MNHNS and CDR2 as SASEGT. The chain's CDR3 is CASSDVSGVNTEAFF. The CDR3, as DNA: TGTGCCAGCAGTGACGTTTCAGGGGTCAACACTGAAGCTTTCTTT.

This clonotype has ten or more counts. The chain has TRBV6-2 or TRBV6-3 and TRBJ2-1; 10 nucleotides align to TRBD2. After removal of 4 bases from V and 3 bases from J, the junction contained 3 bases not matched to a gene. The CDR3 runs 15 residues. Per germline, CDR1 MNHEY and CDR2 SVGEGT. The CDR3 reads CASSWTSGFYNEQFF. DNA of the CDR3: TGTGCCAGCAGTTGGACTAGCGGATTCTACAATGAGCAGTTCTTC.

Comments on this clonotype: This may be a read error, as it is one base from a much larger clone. This chain's CDR3 is CSLLLPPGEILFF. CDR3 sequence (DNA): TGCAGTTTACTCCTCCCCCCTGGGGAAATACTGTTTTTT. J is TRBJ1-4 and V is TRBV20-1; D gene ambiguous. CDR1 DFQATT and CDR2 SNEGSKA come from the germline V gene (reference sequence). This CDR3 region has 13 residues.

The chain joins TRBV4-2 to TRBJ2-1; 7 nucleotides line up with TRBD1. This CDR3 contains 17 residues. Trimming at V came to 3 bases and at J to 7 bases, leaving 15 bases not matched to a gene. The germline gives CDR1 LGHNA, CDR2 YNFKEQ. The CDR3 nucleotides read TGTGCCAGCAGCCACCTGGTCATCGACAGGGCTGGGAATGAGCAGTTCTTC. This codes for CASSHLVIDRAGNEQFF.

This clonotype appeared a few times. CDR3 amino acids: CASSSWEYNEQFF. CDR3 bases: TGTGCCAGCAGCTCCTGGGAGTACAATGAGCAGTTCTTC. V gene TRBV7-9 combines with J gene TRBJ2-1; D might be TRBD2 (5 bases). Germline V gives CDR1 SEHNR, CDR2 FQNEAQ (reference sequence). The CDR3 is 13 residues long. V gave up 4 bases and J gave up 4 bases, with 8 bases separating them.

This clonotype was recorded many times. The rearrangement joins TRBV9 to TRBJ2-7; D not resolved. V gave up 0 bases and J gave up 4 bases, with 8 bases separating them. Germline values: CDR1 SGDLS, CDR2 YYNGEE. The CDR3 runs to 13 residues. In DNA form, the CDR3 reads TGTGCCAGCAGCGTAGAGCACGGATACGAGCAGTACTTC. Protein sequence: CASSVEHGYEQYF. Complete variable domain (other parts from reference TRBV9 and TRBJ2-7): DSGVTQTPKHLITATGQRVTLRCSPRSGDLSVYWYQQSLDQGLQFLIQYYNGEERAKGNILERFSAQQFPDLHSELNLSSLELGDSALYFCASSVEHGYEQYFGPGTRLTVT.

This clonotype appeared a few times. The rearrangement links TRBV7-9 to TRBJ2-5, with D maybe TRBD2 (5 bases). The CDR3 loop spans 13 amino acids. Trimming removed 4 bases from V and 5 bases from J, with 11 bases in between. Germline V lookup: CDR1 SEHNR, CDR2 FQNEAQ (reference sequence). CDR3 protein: CASSWTEVETQYF. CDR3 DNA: TGTGCCAGCAGCTGGACGGAGGTGGAGACCCAGTACTTC.

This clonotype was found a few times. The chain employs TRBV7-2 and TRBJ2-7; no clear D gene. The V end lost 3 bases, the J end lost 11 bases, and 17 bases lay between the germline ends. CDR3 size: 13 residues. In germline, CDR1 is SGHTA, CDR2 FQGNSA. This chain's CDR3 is CASSFDAFQPKYF. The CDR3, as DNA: TGTGCCAGCAGCTTTGATGCTTTCCAGCCGAAGTACTTC.

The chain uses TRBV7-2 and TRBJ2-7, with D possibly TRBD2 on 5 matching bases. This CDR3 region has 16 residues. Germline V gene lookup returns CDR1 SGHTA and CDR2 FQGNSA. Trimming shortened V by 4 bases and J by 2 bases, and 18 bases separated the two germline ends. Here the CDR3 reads CASSSQAAQVAYEQYF. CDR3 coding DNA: TGTGCCAGCAGCTCCCAAGCGGCGCAGGTGGCCTACGAGCAGTACTTC. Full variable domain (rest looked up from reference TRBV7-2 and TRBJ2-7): GAGVSQSPSNKVTEKGKDVELRCDPISGHTALYWYRQSLGQGLEFLIYFQGNSAPDKSGLPSDRFSAERTGGSVSTLTIQRTQQEDSAVYLCASSSQAAQVAYEQYFGPGTRLTVT.

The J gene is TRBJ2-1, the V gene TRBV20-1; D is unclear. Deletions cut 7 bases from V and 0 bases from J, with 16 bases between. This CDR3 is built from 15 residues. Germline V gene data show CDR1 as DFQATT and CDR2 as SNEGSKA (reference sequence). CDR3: CSVNLYGISYNEQFF. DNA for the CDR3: TGCAGTGTTAACCTCTATGGAATCTCCTACAATGAGCAGTTCTTC.

CDR3 sequence: CSAPTLAGTEAFF. The CDR3 DNA reads as TGCAGCGCCCCGACCCTAGCGGGCACTGAAGCTTTCTTT. J is TRBJ1-1 and V is TRBV29-1; D is unclear. This CDR3 spans 13 amino acids. V was shortened by 7 bases and J by 4 bases, with 16 bases between the two germline ends. The V gene's germline CDR1 is SQVTM and CDR2 ANQGSEA. The whole variable domain, filled in from reference TRBV29-1 and TRBJ1-1, reads SAVISQKPSRDICQRGTSLTIQCQVDSQVTMMFWYRQQPGQSLTLIATANQGSEATYESGFVIDKFPISRPNLTFSTLTVSNMSPEDSSIYLCSAPTLAGTEAFFGQGTRLTVV.

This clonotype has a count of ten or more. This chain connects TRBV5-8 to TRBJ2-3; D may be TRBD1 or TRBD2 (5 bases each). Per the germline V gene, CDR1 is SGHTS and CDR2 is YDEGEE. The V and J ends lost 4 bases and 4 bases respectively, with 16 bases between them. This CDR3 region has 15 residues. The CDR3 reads CASSGGRGASDTQYF. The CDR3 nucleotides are TGTGCCAGCAGCGGTGGCCGAGGGGCCTCAGATACGCAGTATTTT.

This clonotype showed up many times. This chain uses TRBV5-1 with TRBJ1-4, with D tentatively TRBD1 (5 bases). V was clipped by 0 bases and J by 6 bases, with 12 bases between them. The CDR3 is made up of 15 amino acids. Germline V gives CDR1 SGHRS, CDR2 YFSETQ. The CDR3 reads CASSLVRAKDEKLFF. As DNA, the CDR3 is TGCGCCAGCAGCTTGGTCAGGGCGAAGGATGAAAAACTGTTTTTT.

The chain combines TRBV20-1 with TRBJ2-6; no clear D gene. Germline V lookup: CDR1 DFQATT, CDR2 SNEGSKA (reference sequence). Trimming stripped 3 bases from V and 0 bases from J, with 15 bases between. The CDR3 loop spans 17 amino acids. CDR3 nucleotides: TGCAGTGCTAGTGTGCGGCAGACGAACTCTGGGGCCAACGTCCTGACTTTC. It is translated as CSASVRQTNSGANVLTF.

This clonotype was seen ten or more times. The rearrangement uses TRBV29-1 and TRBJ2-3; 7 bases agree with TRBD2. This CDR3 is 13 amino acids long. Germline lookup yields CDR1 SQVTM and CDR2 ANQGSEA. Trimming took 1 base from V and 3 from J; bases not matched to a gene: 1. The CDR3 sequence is CSVEGEGTDTQYF. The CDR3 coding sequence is TGCAGCGTTGAAGGGGAGGGGACAGATACGCAGTATTTT.

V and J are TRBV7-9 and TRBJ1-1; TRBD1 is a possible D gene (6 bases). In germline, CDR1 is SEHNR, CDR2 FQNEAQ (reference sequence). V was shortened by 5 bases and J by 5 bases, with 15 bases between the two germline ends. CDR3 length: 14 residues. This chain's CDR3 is CASSQEGVGTEAFF. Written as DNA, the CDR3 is TGTGCCAGCAGCCAGGAGGGGGTCGGTACTGAAGCTTTCTTT.

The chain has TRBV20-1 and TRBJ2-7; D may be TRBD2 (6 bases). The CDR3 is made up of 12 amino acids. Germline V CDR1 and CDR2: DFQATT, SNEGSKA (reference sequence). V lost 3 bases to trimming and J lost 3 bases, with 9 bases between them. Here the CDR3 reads CSASQRVYEQYF. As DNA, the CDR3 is TGCAGTGCTAGTCAGCGGGTCTACGAGCAGTACTTC.

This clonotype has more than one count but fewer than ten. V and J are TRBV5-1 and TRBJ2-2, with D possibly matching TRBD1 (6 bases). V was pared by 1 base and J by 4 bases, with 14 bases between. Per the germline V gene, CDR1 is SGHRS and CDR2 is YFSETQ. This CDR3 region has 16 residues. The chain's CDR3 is CASSLKQGGRTGELFF. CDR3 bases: TGCGCCAGCAGCTTGAAACAGGGCGGGCGCACCGGGGAGCTGTTTTTT.

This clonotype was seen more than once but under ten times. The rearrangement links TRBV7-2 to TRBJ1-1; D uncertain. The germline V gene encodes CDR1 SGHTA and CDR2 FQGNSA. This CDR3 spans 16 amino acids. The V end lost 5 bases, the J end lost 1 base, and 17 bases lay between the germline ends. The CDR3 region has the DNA TGTGCCAGCAGCCCTCCTGATGGAGGGTGGAACACTGAAGCTTTCTTT. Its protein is CASSPPDGGWNTEAFF.

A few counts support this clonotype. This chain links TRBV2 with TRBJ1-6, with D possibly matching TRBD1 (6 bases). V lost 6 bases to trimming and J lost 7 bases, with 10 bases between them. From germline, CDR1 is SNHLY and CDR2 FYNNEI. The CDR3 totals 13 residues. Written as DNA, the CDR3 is TGTGCCAGCAGGCGCGGACAGAATTCACCCCTCCACTTT. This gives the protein CASRRGQNSPLHF.

Here the CDR3 DNA reads TGCAGCGTTGAACCCGAACGGGGGACCCAGTACTTC. Translated: CSVEPERGTQYF. J is TRBJ2-5 and V is TRBV29-1, with a weak D call TRBD2 (5 bases). This CDR3 is built from 12 residues. The V and J ends lost 2 bases and 7 bases respectively, with 11 bases between them. Germline V gene sequence: CDR1 SQVTM, CDR2 ANQGSEA.

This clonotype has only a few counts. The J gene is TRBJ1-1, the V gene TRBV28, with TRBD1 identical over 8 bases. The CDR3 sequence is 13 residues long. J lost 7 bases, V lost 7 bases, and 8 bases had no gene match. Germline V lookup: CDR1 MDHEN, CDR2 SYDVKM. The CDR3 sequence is CASNSDRVGEAFF. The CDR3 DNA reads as TGTGCCAGCAATTCGGACAGGGTGGGTGAAGCTTTCTTT.

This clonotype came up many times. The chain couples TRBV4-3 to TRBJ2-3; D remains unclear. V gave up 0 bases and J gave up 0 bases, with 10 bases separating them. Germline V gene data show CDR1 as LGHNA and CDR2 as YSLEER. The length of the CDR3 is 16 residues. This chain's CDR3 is CASSQDTDLSTDTQYF. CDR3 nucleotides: TGCGCCAGCAGCCAAGATACCGATCTTAGCACAGATACGCAGTATTTT.

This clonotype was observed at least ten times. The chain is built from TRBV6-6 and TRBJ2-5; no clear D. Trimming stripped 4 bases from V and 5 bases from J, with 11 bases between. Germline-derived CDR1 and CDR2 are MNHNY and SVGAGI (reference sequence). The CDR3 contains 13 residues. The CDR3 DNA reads TGTGCCAGCAGTTCGGTCACAGAGGAGACCCAGTACTTC. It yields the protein CASSSVTEETQYF.